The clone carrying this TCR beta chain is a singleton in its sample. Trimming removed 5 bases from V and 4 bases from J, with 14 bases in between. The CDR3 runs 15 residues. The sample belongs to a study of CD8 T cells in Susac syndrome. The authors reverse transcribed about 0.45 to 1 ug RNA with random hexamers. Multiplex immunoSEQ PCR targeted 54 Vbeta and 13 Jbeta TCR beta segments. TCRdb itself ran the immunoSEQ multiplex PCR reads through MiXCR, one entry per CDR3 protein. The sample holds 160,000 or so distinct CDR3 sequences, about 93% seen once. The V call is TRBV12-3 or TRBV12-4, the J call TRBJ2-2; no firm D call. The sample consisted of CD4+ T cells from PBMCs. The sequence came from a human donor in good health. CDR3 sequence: CASSPARFITGELFF. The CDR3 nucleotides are TGTGCCAGCAGTCCGGCTAGGTTTATCACCGGGGAGCTGTTTTTT.